This T cell receptor beta chain was sequenced in a study of OX40 agonist ivuxolimab in advanced cancers. About the research overall: Dosing consisted of intravenous ivuxolimab at 0.01 to 10 mg/kg every 2 weeks. Patients in dose escalation had liver, melanoma, kidney or head and neck cancers. The study's findings and limits: Averaged across samples, CD8+ T cells carried more expanded clones than CD4+ did.

The table lists this clone with a few counts. Its antigen is unidentified. The repertoire was sequenced with immunoSEQ multiplex PCR; TCRdb's copy has only in-frame clones and lacks some. The sample yields around 31,000 clones, approximately 86% seen once. The germline V gene has CDR1 LGHNA and CDR2 YSLEER. This CDR3 comprises 15 residues. V shed 0 bases and J shed 3 bases, with 11 bases lying between them. A history of autoimmune disease or systemic immunosuppression excluded patients. The material was CD4+ or CD8+ T cells sorted from blood, obtained in a trial of the OX40 agonist ivuxolimab. The chain employs TRBV4-3 and TRBJ1-1, with D tentatively TRBD1 (5 bases). The receptor comes from an adult with an advanced solid tumor such as melanoma, head and neck, liver or kidney cancer. The CDR3 spells CASSQDPGTDTEAFF. The CDR3 DNA reads as TGCGCCAGCAGCCAAGATCCGGGGACGGACACTGAAGCTTTCTTT.